The next 13 T cell receptor beta chains were all read from a single sample in a study of OX40 agonist ivuxolimab in advanced cancers. TCRdb keeps only in-frame clones here, not all; method: immunoSEQ multiplex PCR. The table has 60,000 to 65,000 clones, 85% to 90% seen once; the top ten hold roughly a tenth. The sequencing used CD4+ or CD8+ T cells sorted from blood, collected in a trial of the OX40 agonist ivuxolimab. These receptors were taken from an adult with an advanced solid tumor such as melanoma, head and neck, liver or kidney cancer.

A few counts support this clone. The chain employs TRBV28 and TRBJ1-6, with 7 nucleotides matching TRBD1. This CDR3 has 16 amino acids. V was clipped by 4 bases and J by 10 bases; unmatched bases: 13. Germline CDR1 MDHEN, CDR2 SYDVKM. The CDR3 DNA reads TGTGCCAGCAGTTACCCGTGGACAGGAAATAGCTCACCCCTCCACTTT. This sequence encodes CASSYPWTGNSSPLHF.

CDR3 sequence (DNA): TGTGCCAGCAGTCGGCGGGGCTACTATGGCTACACCTTC. It encodes CASSRRGYYGYTF. The chain links TRBV6-5 to TRBJ1-2; D is possibly TRBD1 (5 bases). V was clipped by 5 bases and J by 3 bases, with 10 bases between them. Germline-derived CDR1 and CDR2 are MNHEY and SVGAGI. There are 13 residues in the CDR3.

The V and J genes are TRBV4-2 and TRBJ2-2; 9 bases agree with TRBD1. The V gene end was trimmed by 2 bases and the J gene end by 6 bases; junction bases not matched to a gene: 10. The germline V gene has CDR1 LGHNA and CDR2 YNFKEQ. CDR3 length: 17 amino acids. CDR3 DNA: TGTGCCAGCAGCCAACAAGACAGGGGGATCGGGGCCGGGGAGCTGTTTTTT. Its translation is CASSQQDRGIGAGELFF.

The chain uses TRBV5-1 and TRBJ2-7; perhaps TRBD2 as D (7 bases). The V end lost 4 bases, the J end lost 2 bases, and 16 bases lay between the germline ends. Per the germline V gene, CDR1 is SGHRS and CDR2 is YFSETQ. The CDR3 loop spans 15 amino acids. The CDR3 bases are TGCGCCAGCAGCACACGGGGGGCCAGCACCTACGAGCAGTACTTC. Its translation: CASSTRGASTYEQYF.

The gene calls are TRBV6-1 and TRBJ1-1; D is uncertain. CDR3 length: 20 residues. Trimming took off 0 bases at V and 0 bases at J, with 23 bases between the two ends. Germline CDR1 MNHNS, CDR2 SASEGT. The CDR3 spells CASSEAGERTWRGMNTEAFF. As DNA, the CDR3 is TGTGCCAGCAGTGAAGCGGGTGAGAGGACCTGGCGGGGTATGAACACTGAAGCTTTCTTT.

The rearrangement links TRBV6-5 to TRBJ2-7; D call uncertain. Trimming removed 3 bases from V and 6 bases from J, with 18 bases in between. The CDR3 loop spans 15 amino acids. Germline values: CDR1 MNHEY, CDR2 SVGAGI. The CDR3: CASSYSASRRSEQYF. Written as DNA, the CDR3 is TGTGCCAGCAGTTATTCCGCTTCGAGGCGCAGCGAGCAGTACTTC.

This rearrangement joins TRBV6-1 to TRBJ1-1, with no clear D. Trimming pared 5 bases from V and 1 base from J, leaving 11 bases between. Germline-derived CDR1 and CDR2 are MNHNS and SASEGT. CDR3 length: 14 amino acids. The CDR3 here is CASSLGSSNTEAFF. The CDR3 region has the DNA TGTGCCAGCAGTCTCGGGAGTTCGAACACTGAAGCTTTCTTT.

This clone is a singleton in its sample. V and J are TRBV18 and TRBJ1-1; the D gene is possibly TRBD1 (5 bases). Germline CDR1 reads KGHSH; CDR2 reads LQKENI. This CDR3 has 15 residues. The germline V and J ends were trimmed by 0 bases and 6 bases, with 14 bases remaining between them. The DNA for the CDR3 is TGTGCCAGCTCACCACCGAAAGGGGCGTTTCCTGAAGCTTTCTTT. This codes for CASSPPKGAFPEAFF.

CDR3 region: CASSPGRNNEQFF. In DNA, the CDR3 is TGTGCCAGCAGCCCGGGGCGTAACAATGAGCAGTTCTTC. The chain combines TRBV11-3 with TRBJ2-1, with D perhaps assigned TRBD1 or TRBD2 (5 bases each). Germline-derived CDR1 and CDR2 are SGHNT and YENEEA. The V end was cut by 5 bases, the J end by 5 bases, with 10 bases between. This CDR3 has 13 residues.

Here the CDR3 reads CAISESKGRETQYF. The CDR3 DNA sequence: TGTGCCATCAGTGAGTCTAAGGGTCGCGAGACCCAGTACTTC. The rearrangement joins TRBV10-3 to TRBJ2-5; D not resolved. This CDR3 has 14 amino acids. Deletions cut 0 bases from V and 5 bases from J, with 10 bases between. Germline V lookup: CDR1 ENHRY, CDR2 SYGVKD.

The chain links TRBV28 to TRBJ2-3, with D perhaps TRBD2 (6 bases). V lost 4 bases and J lost 0, with 20 bases in between. The CDR3 has 18 amino acids. Germline CDR1 and CDR2: MDHEN and SYDVKM. The CDR3 DNA is TGTGCCAGCAGTTATGGAGCGGGTTTAGATGCTAGCACAGATACGCAGTATTTT. This codes for CASSYGAGLDASTDTQYF. The variable domain in full, with the rest retrieved from reference TRBV28 and TRBJ2-3, is DVKVTQSSRYLVKRTGEKVFLECVQDMDHENMFWYRQDPGLGLRLIYFSYDVKMKEKGDIPEGYSVSREKKERFSLILESASTNQTSMYLCASSYGAGLDASTDTQYFGPGTRLTVL.

The CDR3 loop reads CASSVQGGYNEQFF. CDR3 nucleotides: TGTGCCAGCAGTGTACAGGGAGGCTACAATGAGCAGTTCTTC. This chain uses TRBV6-4 with TRBJ2-1; either TRBD1 or TRBD2 may supply D (6 bases each). V lost 4 bases and J 3 bases, leaving 10 bases between the germline ends. Per germline, CDR1 MRHNA and CDR2 SNTAGT. This CDR3 has 14 residues.

This chain connects TRBV4-2 to TRBJ1-2, with D possibly being TRBD1 (5 bases). Germline V lookup: CDR1 LGHNA, CDR2 YNFKEQ. There are 15 residues in the CDR3. V lost 0 bases to trimming and J lost 8 bases, with 16 bases between them. CDR3: CASSQDTRDIGGYTF. In nucleotides, the CDR3 is TGTGCCAGCAGCCAAGATACCAGGGATATTGGGGGCTACACCTTC.